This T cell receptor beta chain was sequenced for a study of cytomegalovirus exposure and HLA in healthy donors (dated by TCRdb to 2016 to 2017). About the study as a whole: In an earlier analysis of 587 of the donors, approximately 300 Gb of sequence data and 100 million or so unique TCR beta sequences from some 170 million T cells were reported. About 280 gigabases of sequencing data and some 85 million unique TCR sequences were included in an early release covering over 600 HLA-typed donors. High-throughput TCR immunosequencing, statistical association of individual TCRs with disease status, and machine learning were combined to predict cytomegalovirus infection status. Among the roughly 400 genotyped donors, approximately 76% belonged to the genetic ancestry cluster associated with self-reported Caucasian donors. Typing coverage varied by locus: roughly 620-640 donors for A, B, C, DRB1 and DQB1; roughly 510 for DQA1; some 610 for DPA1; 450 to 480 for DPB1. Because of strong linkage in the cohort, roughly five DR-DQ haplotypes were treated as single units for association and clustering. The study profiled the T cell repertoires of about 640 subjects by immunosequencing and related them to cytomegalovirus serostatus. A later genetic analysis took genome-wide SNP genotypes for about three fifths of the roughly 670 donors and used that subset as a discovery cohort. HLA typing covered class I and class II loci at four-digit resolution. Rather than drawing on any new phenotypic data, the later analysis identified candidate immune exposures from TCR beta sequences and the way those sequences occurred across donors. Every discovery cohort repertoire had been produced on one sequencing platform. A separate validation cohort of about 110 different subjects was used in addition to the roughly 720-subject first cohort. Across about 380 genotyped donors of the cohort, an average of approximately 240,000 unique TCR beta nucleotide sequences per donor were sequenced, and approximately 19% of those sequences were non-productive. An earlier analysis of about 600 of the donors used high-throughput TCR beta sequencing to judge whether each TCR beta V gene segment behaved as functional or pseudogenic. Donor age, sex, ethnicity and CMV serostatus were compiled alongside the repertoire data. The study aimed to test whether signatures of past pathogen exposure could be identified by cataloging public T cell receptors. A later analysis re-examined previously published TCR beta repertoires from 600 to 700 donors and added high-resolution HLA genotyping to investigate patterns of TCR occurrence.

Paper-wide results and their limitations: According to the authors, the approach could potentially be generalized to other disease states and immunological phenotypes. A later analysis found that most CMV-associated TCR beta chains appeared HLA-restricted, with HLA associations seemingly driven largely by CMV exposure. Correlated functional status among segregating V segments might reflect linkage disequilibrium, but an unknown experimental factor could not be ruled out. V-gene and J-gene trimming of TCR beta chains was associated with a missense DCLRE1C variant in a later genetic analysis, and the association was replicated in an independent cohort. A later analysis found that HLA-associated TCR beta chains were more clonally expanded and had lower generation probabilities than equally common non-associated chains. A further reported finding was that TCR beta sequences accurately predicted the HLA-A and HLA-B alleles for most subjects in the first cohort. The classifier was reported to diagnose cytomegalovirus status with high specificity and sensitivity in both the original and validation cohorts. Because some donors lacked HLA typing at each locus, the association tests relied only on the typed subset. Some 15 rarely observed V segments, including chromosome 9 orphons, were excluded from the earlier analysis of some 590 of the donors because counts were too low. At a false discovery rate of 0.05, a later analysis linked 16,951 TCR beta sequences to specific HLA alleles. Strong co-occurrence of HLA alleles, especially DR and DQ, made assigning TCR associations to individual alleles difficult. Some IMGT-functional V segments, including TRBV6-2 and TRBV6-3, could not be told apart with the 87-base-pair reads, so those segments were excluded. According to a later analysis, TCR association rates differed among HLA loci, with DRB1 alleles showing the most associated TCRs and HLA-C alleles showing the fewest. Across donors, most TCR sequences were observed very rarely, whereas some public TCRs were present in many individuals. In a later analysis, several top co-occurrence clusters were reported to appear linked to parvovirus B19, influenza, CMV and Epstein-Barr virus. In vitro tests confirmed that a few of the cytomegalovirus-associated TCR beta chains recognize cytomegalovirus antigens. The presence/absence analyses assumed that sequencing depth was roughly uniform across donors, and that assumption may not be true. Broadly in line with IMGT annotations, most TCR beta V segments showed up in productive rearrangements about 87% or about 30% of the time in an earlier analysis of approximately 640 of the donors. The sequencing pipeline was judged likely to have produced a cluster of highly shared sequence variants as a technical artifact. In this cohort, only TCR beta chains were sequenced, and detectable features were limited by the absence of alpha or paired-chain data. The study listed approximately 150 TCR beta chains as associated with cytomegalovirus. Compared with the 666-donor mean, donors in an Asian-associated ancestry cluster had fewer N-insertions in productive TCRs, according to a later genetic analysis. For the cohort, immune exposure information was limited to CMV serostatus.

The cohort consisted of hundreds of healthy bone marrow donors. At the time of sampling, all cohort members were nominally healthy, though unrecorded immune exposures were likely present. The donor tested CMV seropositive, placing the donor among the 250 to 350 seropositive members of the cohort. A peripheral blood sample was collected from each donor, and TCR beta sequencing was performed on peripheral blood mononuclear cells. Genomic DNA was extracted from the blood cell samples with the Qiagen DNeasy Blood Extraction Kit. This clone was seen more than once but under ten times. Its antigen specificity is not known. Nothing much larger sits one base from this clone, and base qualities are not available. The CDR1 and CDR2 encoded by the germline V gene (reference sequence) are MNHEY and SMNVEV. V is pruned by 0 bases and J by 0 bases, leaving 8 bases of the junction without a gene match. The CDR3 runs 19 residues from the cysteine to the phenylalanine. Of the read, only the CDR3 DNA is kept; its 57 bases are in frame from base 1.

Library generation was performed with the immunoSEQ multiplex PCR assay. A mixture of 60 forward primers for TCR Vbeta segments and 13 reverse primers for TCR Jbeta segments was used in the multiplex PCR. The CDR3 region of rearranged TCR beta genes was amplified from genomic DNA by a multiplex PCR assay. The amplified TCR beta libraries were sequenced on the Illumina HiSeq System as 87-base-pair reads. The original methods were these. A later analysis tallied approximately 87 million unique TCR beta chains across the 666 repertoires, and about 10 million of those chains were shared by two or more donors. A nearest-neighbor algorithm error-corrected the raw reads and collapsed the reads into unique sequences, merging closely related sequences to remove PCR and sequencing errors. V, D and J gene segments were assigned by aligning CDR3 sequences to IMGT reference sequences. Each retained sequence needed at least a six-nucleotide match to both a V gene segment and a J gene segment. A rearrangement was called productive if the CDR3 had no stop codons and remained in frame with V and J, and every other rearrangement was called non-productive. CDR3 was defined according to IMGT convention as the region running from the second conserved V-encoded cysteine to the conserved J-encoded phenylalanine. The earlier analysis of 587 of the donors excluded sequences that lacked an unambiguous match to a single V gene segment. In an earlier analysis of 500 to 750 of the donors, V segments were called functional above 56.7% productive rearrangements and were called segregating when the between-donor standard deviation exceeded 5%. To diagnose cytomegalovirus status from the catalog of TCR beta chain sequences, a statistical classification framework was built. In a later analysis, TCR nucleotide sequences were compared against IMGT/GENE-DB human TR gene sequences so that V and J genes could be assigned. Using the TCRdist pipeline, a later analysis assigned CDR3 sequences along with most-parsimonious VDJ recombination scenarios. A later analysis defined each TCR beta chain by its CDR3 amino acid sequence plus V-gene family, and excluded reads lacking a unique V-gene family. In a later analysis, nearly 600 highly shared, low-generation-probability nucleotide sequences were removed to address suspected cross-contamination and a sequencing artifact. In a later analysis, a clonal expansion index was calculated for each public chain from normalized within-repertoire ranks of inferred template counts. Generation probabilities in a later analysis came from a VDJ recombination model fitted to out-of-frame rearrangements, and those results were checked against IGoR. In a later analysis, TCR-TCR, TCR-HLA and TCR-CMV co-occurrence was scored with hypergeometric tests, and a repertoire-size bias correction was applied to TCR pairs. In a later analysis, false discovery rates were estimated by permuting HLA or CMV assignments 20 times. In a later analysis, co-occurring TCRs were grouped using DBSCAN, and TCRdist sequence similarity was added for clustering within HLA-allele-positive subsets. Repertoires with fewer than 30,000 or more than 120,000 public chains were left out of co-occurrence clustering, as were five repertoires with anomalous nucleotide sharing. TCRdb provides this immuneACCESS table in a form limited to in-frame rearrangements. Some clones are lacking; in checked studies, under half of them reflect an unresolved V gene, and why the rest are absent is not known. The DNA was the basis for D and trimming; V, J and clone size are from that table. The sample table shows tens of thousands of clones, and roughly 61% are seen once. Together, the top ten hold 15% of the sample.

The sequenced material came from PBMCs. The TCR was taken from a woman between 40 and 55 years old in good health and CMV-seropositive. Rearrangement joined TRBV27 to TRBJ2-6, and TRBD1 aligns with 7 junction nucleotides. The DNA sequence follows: TGTGCCAGCAGTTTATCGTCCTGGGACAGATACTCTGGGGCCAACGTCCTGACTTTC. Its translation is CASSLSSWDRYSGANVLTF.